This TCR beta chain is drawn from a study of radiotherapy plus CTLA-4 blockade in lung cancer. Profiled with immunoSEQ multiplex PCR; TCRdb holds only in-frame clones, not every one. The data show 71,000 or so clones, with more than 75% seen just once and about 1% held by the top ten. Trimming cost V 6 bases and J 1 base, with 15 bases left between them. The CDR3 contains 15 residues. Per germline, CDR1 MNHEY and CDR2 SVGAGI. The specimen comprised peripheral blood, sampled from a patient treated with radiotherapy plus ipilimumab. The clonotype comes from a human donor with non-small cell lung cancer who had stable disease on radiotherapy plus ipilimumab. This sequence joins TRBV6-5 and TRBJ1-1; D is ambiguous. The CDR3 loop is CASSPRAAKNTEAFF. The CDR3 DNA reads as TGTGCCAGCAGCCCCCGGGCCGCTAAGAACACTGAAGCTTTCTTT.